The TCR beta chain under discussion was sequenced for a study of T cells in narcolepsy. Germline V gene lookup returns CDR1 SGHNT and CDR2 YYREEE (reference sequence). The V segment lost 4 bases and the J segment 4 bases; nucleotides outside the gene matches: 1. The CDR3 has 13 residues. This clone was detected a few times. This sample includes further DNA sequences coding for the same CDR3. Profiled with immunoSEQ multiplex PCR; TCRdb holds only in-frame clones, not every one. The sample contains over 25,000 clones, around nine tenths of which appear only once. The chain combines TRBV5-4 with TRBJ1-1, with 10 nucleotides matching TRBD1. What was sequenced was CD45RA- memory CD4+ T cells from PBMCs. The clonotype originates from a human donor with narcolepsy. The CDR3 nucleotides are TGTGCCAGCAGCCGGACAGGGGGCACTGAAGCTTTCTTT. Translating it yields CASSRTGGTEAFF.